These 9 T cell receptor beta chains share one sample of origin, sequenced in a study of blood T cell repertoires in COVID-19. TCRdb keeps only in-frame clones here, not all; method: immunoSEQ multiplex PCR. The sample lists approximately 100,000 clones, roughly four fifths occurring once. The specimen was peripheral blood. These receptors were taken from an elderly woman with active or convalescent COVID-19.

The rearrangement links TRBV3-1 (or the pseudogene TRBV3-2) to TRBJ1-2; TRBD1 matches 7 bases. This CDR3 region has 15 residues. Trimming cost V 0 bases and J 4 bases; bases outside gene matches: 5. CDR1 and CDR2 from the germline V gene are LGHDT and YNNKEL (reference sequence). The CDR3 DNA is TGTGCCAGCAGCCAAGATGACAGGGACGGCTATGGCTACACCTTC. This codes for CASSQDDRDGYGYTF.

There are a few counts of this clone. V is TRBV11-2 and J is TRBJ2-1; a weak D match, TRBD2 (5 bases). V was clipped by 1 base and J by 0 bases, with 19 bases between them. The CDR3 extends over 19 amino acids. CDR1 and CDR2 (germline): SGHAT, FQNNGV. As DNA, the CDR3 is TGTGCCAGCAGCTTAGTTCCTACGCTAGCCGAGAGCTCCTACAATGAGCAGTTCTTC. This gives the protein CASSLVPTLAESSYNEQFF.

The J gene is TRBJ1-2, the V gene TRBV28; D remains ambiguous. Deletions cut 9 bases from V and 7 bases from J, with 12 bases between. The germline CDR1 and CDR2 sequences are MDHEN and SYDVKM. This CDR3 has 11 amino acids. CDR3 sequence reads: CASLRVGGYTF. The CDR3 region has the DNA TGTGCCAGTTTGCGGGTGGGTGGCTACACCTTC.

The J gene is TRBJ1-1, the V gene TRBV6-5, with D possibly TRBD1 on 6 matching bases. The CDR3 covers 15 residues. Trimming pared 2 bases from V and 5 bases from J, leaving 15 bases between. Germline lookup yields CDR1 MNHEY and CDR2 SVGAGI. This CDR3 is CASSYMGAARTEAFF. Written as DNA, the CDR3 is TGTGCCAGCAGTTACATGGGGGCCGCAAGGACTGAAGCTTTCTTT.

V usage is TRBV18 and J usage is TRBJ1-5; D is perhaps TRBD1 (5 bases). The CDR3 spans 16 residues. Looked up from germline, CDR1 is KGHSH and CDR2 is LQKENI. Trimming took 3 bases from V and 3 from J, leaving 15 bases between them. CDR3 region: CASSPKRLGDNQPQHF. The CDR3 DNA sequence: TGTGCCAGCTCACCGAAACGGTTAGGGGACAATCAGCCCCAGCATTTT.

The rearrangement links TRBV11-2 to TRBJ2-7; D perhaps matches TRBD2 (6 bases). V was clipped by 4 bases and J by 3 bases, with 13 bases between them. Germline V lookup: CDR1 SGHAT, CDR2 FQNNGV. The length of the CDR3 is 14 residues. CDR3 loop: CASSSSAGYYEQYF. In DNA, the CDR3 is TGTGCCAGCAGCTCATCTGCGGGATACTACGAGCAGTACTTC.

The rearrangement joins TRBV19 to TRBJ1-3, with D uncertain. CDR3 length: 15 amino acids. The germline V and J ends were trimmed by 4 bases and 2 bases, with 12 bases remaining between them. The germline V gene has CDR1 LNHDA and CDR2 SQIVND (reference sequence). CDR3 nucleotides: TGTGCCAGTAGTAGCGGGAAAGTTCCTGGAAACACCATATATTTT. This gives the protein CASSSGKVPGNTIYF.

The rearrangement joins TRBV18 to TRBJ1-5, with a tentative D call TRBD1 (6 bases). V was pared by 8 bases and J by 4 bases, with 9 bases between. Germline V gene sequence: CDR1 KGHSH, CDR2 LQKENI. This CDR3 is built from 12 residues. The CDR3 sequence: CASAGENQPQHF. The CDR3 DNA reads TGTGCCAGCGCAGGGGAAAATCAGCCCCAGCATTTT.

The rearrangement joins TRBV5-5 to TRBJ1-1, with 7 nucleotides matching TRBD1. Germline loops: CDR1 SGHKS, CDR2 YYEKEE (reference sequence). Trimming at V came to 4 bases and at J to 0 bases, leaving 9 bases not matched to a gene. The CDR3 is made up of 16 amino acids. The CDR3 spells CASSATGSPMNTEAFF. The CDR3 DNA reads TGTGCCAGCAGCGCGACAGGGAGCCCCATGAACACTGAAGCTTTCTTT.